One sample yielded the 12 T cell receptor beta chains listed below, sequenced in a study of cytomegalovirus exposure and HLA in healthy donors. Primers: 60 Vbeta forward and 13 Jbeta reverse. The repertoire was sequenced with immunoSEQ multiplex PCR; TCRdb's copy has only in-frame clones and lacks some. The sample contains 80,000 to 100,000 clones, about 80% of which appear only once. Sequenced: PBMCs. The receptors stem from a middle-aged man in good health and CMV-seronegative.

This clone was detected only once. This chain links TRBV6-1 with TRBJ2-1, with 7 bases lining up with TRBD2. Germline-derived CDR1 and CDR2 are MNHNS and SASEGT. V lost 5 bases to trimming and J lost 5 bases; unmatched junction nucleotides: 9. The CDR3 length is 15 residues. As DNA, the CDR3 is TGTGCCAGCAGTACCCTAGCGGATCGTAACAATGAGCAGTTCTTC. Its protein is CASSTLADRNNEQFF.

The J gene is TRBJ1-2, the V gene TRBV7-2, with unresolved D. V dropped 5 bases and J dropped 0 bases, with 16 bases sitting between them. Germline V gives CDR1 SGHTA, CDR2 FQGNSA. The CDR3 is 16 residues long. The DNA for the CDR3 is TGTGCCAGCAGCCCGGGCAGCGGGCCAACTAACTATGGCTACACCTTC. Translating it yields CASSPGSGPTNYGYTF. Supplemented by reference TRBV7-2 and TRBJ1-2, the full variable domain reads GAGVSQSPSNKVTEKGKDVELRCDPISGHTALYWYRQSLGQGLEFLIYFQGNSAPDKSGLPSDRFSAERTGGSVSTLTIQRTQQEDSAVYLCASSPGSGPTNYGYTFGSGTRLTVV.

The V gene is TRBV9, the J gene TRBJ2-3, with 8 bases matching TRBD2. The J segment lost 3 bases and the V segment lost 2 bases, leaving 5 bases of the junction unmatched. The V gene's germline CDR1 is SGDLS and CDR2 YYNGEE. The CDR3 length is 15 residues. The CDR3 protein is CASSVTGGRTDTQYF. CDR3 DNA sequence: TGTGCCAGCAGCGTCACGGGAGGGAGAACAGATACGCAGTATTTT. Full variable domain (rest looked up from reference TRBV9 and TRBJ2-3): DSGVTQTPKHLITATGQRVTLRCSPRSGDLSVYWYQQSLDQGLQFLIQYYNGEERAKGNILERFSAQQFPDLHSELNLSSLELGDSALYFCASSVTGGRTDTQYFGPGTRLTVL.

This clone appeared once. The V gene is TRBV5-1, the J gene TRBJ2-2; TRBD1 is a possible D gene (5 bases). This CDR3 spans 14 amino acids. The germline V and J ends were trimmed by 3 bases and 2 bases, with 8 bases remaining between them. Germline V lookup: CDR1 SGHRS, CDR2 YFSETQ. This chain's CDR3 is CASSSTDNTGELFF. The CDR3 region has the DNA TGCGCCAGCAGCTCGACAGATAACACCGGGGAGCTGTTTTTT.

This chain uses TRBV6-1 with TRBJ2-3; TRBD2 is a possible D gene (5 bases). The V gene's germline CDR1 is MNHNS and CDR2 SASEGT. The CDR3 consists of 14 residues. V was trimmed by 3 bases and J by 6 bases, leaving 13 bases between them. This CDR3 reads CASSEDSDWDTQYF. The CDR3 nucleotides read TGTGCCAGCAGTGAGGACTCTGACTGGGATACGCAGTATTTT.

Regarding this clone: The same CDR3 arises from other DNA sequences in this sample as well. The chain links TRBV18 to TRBJ2-7, with D possibly TRBD2 on 6 matching bases. CDR1 and CDR2 from the germline V gene are KGHSH and LQKENI. The CDR3 contains 13 residues. V gave up 3 bases and J gave up 4 bases, with 10 bases separating them. The CDR3 loop reads CASSPGTGYEQYF. The DNA of the CDR3 is TGTGCCAGCTCACCGGGGACTGGTTACGAGCAGTACTTC.

The V and J genes are TRBV2 and TRBJ1-1, with no clear D. The germline V gene has CDR1 SNHLY and CDR2 FYNNEI. Trimming removed 7 bases at V and 4 bases at J, with 10 bases between. The CDR3 loop spans 12 amino acids. CDR3 bases: TGTGCCAGCAATGCTCGGGGCACTGAAGCTTTCTTT. Translation gives CASNARGTEAFF.

This clone was counted a single time. The genes are TRBV2 and TRBJ1-5, with TRBD1 identical over 7 bases. Losses at the gene ends were 5 bases for V and 7 bases for J; bases not matched to a gene: 8. CDR1 is SNHLY, CDR2 FYNNEI, per germline. The CDR3 runs 14 residues. CDR3 sequence: CASSPDRAEQPQHF. CDR3 nucleotide sequence: TGTGCCAGCAGTCCTGACAGGGCGGAACAGCCCCAGCATTTT.

The V call is TRBV9, the J call TRBJ1-6; tentative D call: TRBD1 (5 bases). Germline values: CDR1 SGDLS, CDR2 YYNGEE. V lost 3 bases to trimming and J lost 7 bases, with 14 bases between them. There are 15 residues in the CDR3. CDR3 loop: CASSAGAVPNSPLHF. Here the CDR3 DNA reads TGTGCCAGCAGCGCTGGGGCAGTCCCGAATTCACCCCTCCACTTT.

Only a few counts were recorded for this clone. A read error may account for a junction end that differs from germline. The chain uses TRBV7-9 and TRBJ2-7; TRBD1 is a possible D gene (6 bases). Germline assignment: CDR1 SEHNR and CDR2 FQNEAQ (reference sequence). The CDR3 length is 12 residues. CDR3 loop: CSSSSDSYEQYF. The CDR3, as DNA: TGTTCCAGCAGCTCGGACAGCTACGAGCAGTACTTC.

The rearrangement links TRBV27 to TRBJ2-2; 11 positions match TRBD2. Looked up from germline, CDR1 is MNHEY and CDR2 is SMNVEV (reference sequence). The V segment lost 5 bases and the J segment 5 bases; nucleotides outside the gene matches: 4. The CDR3 runs 15 residues. CDR3 residues: CASSVAGGRTGELFF. In nucleotides, the CDR3 is TGTGCCAGCAGTGTAGCGGGGGGGAGAACCGGGGAGCTGTTTTTT.

V gene TRBV5-4 combines with J gene TRBJ2-7; 7 bases map to TRBD2. The CDR3 is made up of 14 amino acids. Trimming took 0 bases from V and 4 from J; bases not matched to a gene: 4. Germline CDR1 reads SGHNT; CDR2 reads YYREEE (reference sequence). CDR3 in amino acids: CASSLEGGRYEQYF. The CDR3 nucleotides are TGTGCCAGCAGCTTGGAGGGAGGGAGGTACGAGCAGTACTTC.